These 11 T cell receptor beta chains share one sample of origin, sequenced in a study of shared clonotypes between healthy human individuals. Here immunoSEQ multiplex PCR was the method, and the copy in TCRdb shows in-frame clones only, minus some. The sample carries 950,000 to 1,200,000 clones, around 77% recorded once. The source material was memory CD4+ T cells from PBMCs. The subset here: CD45RA-negative fraction. The receptors here all came from a man younger than 35 in good health. Some clones in this sample may be carry-over from other donors' samples.

The rearrangement joins TRBV30 to TRBJ1-3; D gene ambiguous. CDR1 and CDR2 from the germline V gene are GTSNPN and SVGIG (reference sequence). There are 15 residues in the CDR3. V lost 2 bases and J 6 bases, leaving 17 bases between the germline ends. The CDR3 loop is CAWSFSSAPSNTIYF. CDR3 nucleotide sequence: TGTGCCTGGAGTTTTTCGTCCGCACCCTCAAACACCATATATTTT.

This clone was observed a single time. The chain is built from TRBV20-1 and TRBJ2-2; D unresolved. CDR1 DFQATT and CDR2 SNEGSKA come from the germline V gene (reference sequence). The ends were cut back, 6 bases at V and 4 bases at J, with 6 bases in the middle. The CDR3 is 11 residues long. The CDR3 spells CSATSTGELFF. CDR3 coding DNA: TGCAGTGCAACGAGCACCGGGGAGCTGTTTTTT.

V is TRBV6-6 and J is TRBJ2-3, with TRBD1 matching over 7 bases. Losses at the gene ends were 0 bases for V and 2 bases for J; bases not matched to a gene: 5. Germline V gives CDR1 MNHNY, CDR2 SVGAGI (reference sequence). The CDR3 loop spans 16 amino acids. The CDR3 sequence is CASSYSNRGLTDTQYF. CDR3 DNA: TGTGCCAGCAGTTACTCCAACAGGGGTCTCACAGATACGCAGTATTTT.

Notes on this clone: Since a far larger clone is one base different, this is likely a read error. Additional DNA sequences in this sample encode the identical CDR3. J is TRBJ1-2 and V is TRBV10-3; a weak D match, TRBD1 (5 bases). V lost 5 bases and J lost 2, with 9 bases in between. The CDR3 contains 13 residues. Germline V CDR1 and CDR2: ENHRY, SYGVKD. The CDR3 sequence: CAISSDRNYGYTF. In DNA, the CDR3 is TGTGCCATCAGTTCTGACAGAAACTATGGCTACACCTTC.

V is TRBV28 and J is TRBJ2-3, with a weak D call TRBD1 (6 bases). With 8 bases removed from V and 4 bases from J, the gap between germline ends came to 19 bases. Germline V gives CDR1 MDHEN, CDR2 SYDVKM. The CDR3 is 15 amino acids. The CDR3 coding sequence is TGTGCCAGCCGAACACGACAACAGGGCGCAGATACGCAGTATTTT. Protein sequence: CASRTRQQGADTQYF.

The V gene is TRBV7-2, the J gene TRBJ2-5; the match to TRBD2 covers 13 bases. The V gene end was trimmed by 2 bases and the J gene end by 5 bases; junction bases not matched to a gene: 5. Germline V lookup: CDR1 SGHTA, CDR2 FQGNSA. CDR3 size: 16 residues. CDR3 amino acids: CASSLRTSGSVETQYF. The CDR3 nucleotides read TGTGCCAGCAGCTTAAGGACTAGCGGGAGTGTGGAGACCCAGTACTTC.

The chain has TRBV19 and TRBJ2-7; 9 bases match TRBD2. The V segment lost 4 bases and the J segment 3 bases; nucleotides outside the gene matches: 4. There are 14 residues in the CDR3. The germline gives CDR1 LNHDA, CDR2 SQIVND (reference sequence). CDR3 DNA: TGTGCCAGTAGTAGGCGGGAGGGCTTCTACGAGCAGTACTTC. Its translation: CASSRREGFYEQYF.

The J gene is TRBJ2-7, the V gene TRBV5-8; 11 positions match TRBD1. J gave up 4 bases and V 0 bases, and 3 bases lay outside the gene matches. Germline CDR1 is SGHTS and CDR2 is YDEGEE. There are 15 residues in the CDR3. As DNA, the CDR3 is TGTGCCAGCAGCTTGGGGGACAGGGGGGATTACGAGCAGTACTTC. Protein product: CASSLGDRGDYEQYF.

The chain combines TRBV11-1 with TRBJ2-7; 8 bases are shared with TRBD2. The CDR3 has 13 amino acids. Trimming at V came to 8 bases and at J to 12 bases, leaving 15 bases not matched to a gene. In germline, CDR1 is SGHAT, CDR2 FQDESV (reference sequence). CDR3 in amino acids: CASGDQAGVYPYF. Written as DNA, the CDR3 is TGTGCCAGCGGGGATCAAGCGGGGGTTTATCCGTACTTC.

With respect to this clone: The junction departs from the called germline gene at one end, perhaps through a read error. The chain carries TRBV7-2 and TRBJ1-5; maybe TRBD1 (6 bases). The CDR3 is made up of 13 amino acids. Germline V lookup: CDR1 SGHTA, CDR2 FQGNSA. CDR3 DNA sequence: TGTGCCGGCAGCTGGGGGCTCAATCAGCCCCAGCATTTT. Translated: CAGSWGLNQPQHF.

This chain uses TRBV15 with TRBJ1-1; D call uncertain. Germline CDR1 is LNHNV and CDR2 is YYDKDF (reference sequence). The CDR3 is 12 amino acids. V was clipped by 0 bases and J by 4 bases, with 3 bases between them. CDR3 sequence (DNA): TGTGCCACCAGCAGAGATAGCACTGAAGCTTTCTTT. Protein: CATSRDSTEAFF.